Presented here are 28 T cell receptor beta chains from one specimen sequenced in a study of T cell repertoires in cytomegalovirus infection. Their cognate antigens are unknown. MiXCR was run by TCRdb on the reads, yielding one entry per CDR3 protein. The repertoire includes about 280,000 distinct CDR3 sequences, approximately 22% of them detected once, and about 21% sits in the top ten. This specimen consisted of cultured PBMCs, obtained from culture after CMV antigen stimulation. The receptors shown here come from a human donor in good health (CMV status not recorded). Some clones in this sample may be carry-over from other donors' samples.

This clonotype has only one observation. V usage is TRBV14 and J usage is TRBJ2-3; 7 nucleotides line up with TRBD1. The CDR3 contains 18 residues. Per the germline V gene, CDR1 is SGHDN and CDR2 is FVKESK. The trim removed 2 bases at V and 0 bases at J, leaving 11 bases unmatched. CDR3 coding DNA: TGTGCCAGCAGCCAACTCCTCGACAGGGTTCGAAGCACAGATACGCAGTATTTT. This gives the protein CASSQLLDRVRSTDTQYF.

This clonotype was found a few times. The V call is TRBV20-1, the J call TRBJ2-7, with D possibly TRBD1 on 6 matching bases. The germline gives CDR1 DFQATT, CDR2 SNEGSKA (reference sequence). CDR3 length: 13 amino acids. Trimming pared 6 bases from V and 1 base from J, leaving 13 bases between. The CDR3 DNA is TGCAGTGCGAAAGGGACATTTTCCTACGAGCAGTACTTC. Translation gives CSAKGTFSYEQYF.

This clonotype has a handful of counts. This chain joins TRBV28 and TRBJ2-7; D possibly corresponds to TRBD2 (6 bases). Germline V lookup: CDR1 MDHEN, CDR2 SYDVKM. V was pared by 10 bases and J by 5 bases, with 18 bases between. The CDR3 is made up of 13 amino acids. The CDR3 DNA sequence: TGTGCCATCCAGGGTTTTATAGCGGACGAGCAGTACTTC. This encodes CAIQGFIADEQYF.

The genes are TRBV19 and TRBJ1-2, with D unresolved. V was clipped by 6 bases and J by 2 bases, with 13 bases between them. Germline V gives CDR1 LNHDA, CDR2 SQIVND (reference sequence). There are 14 residues in the CDR3. The CDR3 spells CASRPGPNNYGYTF. The DNA of the CDR3 is TGTGCCAGTAGGCCGGGCCCTAACAACTATGGCTACACCTTC.

The chain employs TRBV27 and TRBJ1-1; D remains unclear. V dropped 5 bases and J dropped 0 bases, with 13 bases sitting between them. This CDR3 is built from 15 residues. CDR1 and CDR2 (germline): MNHEY, SMNVEV (reference sequence). This CDR3 is CASSPWHSLNTEAFF. In DNA, the CDR3 is TGTGCCAGCAGTCCCTGGCACAGCTTGAACACTGAAGCTTTCTTT.

This clonotype was seen many times. The rearrangement links TRBV6-1 to TRBJ2-1, with D perhaps TRBD2 (6 bases). Germline lookup yields CDR1 MNHNS and CDR2 SASEGT. This CDR3 is built from 15 residues. V was clipped by 6 bases and J by 4 bases, with 16 bases between them. DNA of the CDR3: TGTGCCAGCAGAGTAGCGGACCCTAAATACAATGAGCAGTTCTTC. This translates into CASRVADPKYNEQFF.

This chain uses TRBV5-1 with TRBJ1-1, with D unresolved. Germline assignment: CDR1 SGHRS and CDR2 YFSETQ. The length of the CDR3 is 17 residues. Trimming removed 0 bases from V and 0 bases from J, with 15 bases in between. DNA for the CDR3: TGCGCCAGCAGCTTGGTAGCAGGATCCTCAATGAACACTGAAGCTTTCTTT. Translation gives CASSLVAGSSMNTEAFF.

This clonotype was counted between two and nine times. The chain recombines TRBV4-3 with TRBJ2-1, with 10 bases that match TRBD2. After removal of 0 bases from V and 8 bases from J, the junction contained 7 bases not matched to a gene. The CDR3 extends over 16 amino acids. Germline CDR1 and CDR2: LGHNA and YSLEER. CDR3 in DNA: TGCGCCAGCAGCCAAGATCAGGCTAGCGGGAGTCATGAGCAGTTCTTC. Translated, it gives CASSQDQASGSHEQFF.

This clonotype came up many times. The gene calls are TRBV7-2 and TRBJ1-2, with D uncertain. The CDR3 contains 17 residues. Germline CDR1 SGHTA, CDR2 FQGNSA. Trimming took 2 bases from V and 0 from J, leaving 16 bases between them. The CDR3, as DNA: TGTGCCAGCAGCTTACTGTCAGTAGGCAGATCTAACTATGGCTACACCTTC. This encodes CASSLLSVGRSNYGYTF.

The chain is built from TRBV3-1 and TRBJ2-1, with 11 bases aligning to TRBD2. Per germline, CDR1 LGHDT and CDR2 YNNKEL (reference sequence). The CDR3 runs to 21 residues. J gave up 5 bases and V 4 bases, and 22 bases lay outside the gene matches. This CDR3 reads CASSPYPPSTSGGVHHNEQFF. The CDR3 DNA is TGTGCCAGCAGCCCATACCCCCCGAGTACTAGCGGGGGTGTCCACCACAATGAGCAGTTCTTC.

The sample holds many counts of this clonotype. The rearrangement uses TRBV6-1 and TRBJ2-7; D may be TRBD2 (5 bases). The V end lost 4 bases, the J end lost 2 bases, and 18 bases lay between the germline ends. CDR1 and CDR2 (germline): MNHNS, SASEGT. This CDR3 comprises 16 residues. The CDR3 sequence is CASSVSAGGRAYEQYF. As DNA, the CDR3 is TGTGCCAGCAGTGTTTCAGCAGGAGGCAGAGCCTACGAGCAGTACTTC.

In this sample, this clonotype turned up many times. J is TRBJ1-3 and V is TRBV7-2, with D maybe TRBD1 (6 bases). There are 15 residues in the CDR3. Trimming took 4 bases from V and 0 from J, leaving 10 bases between them. The V gene's germline CDR1 is SGHTA and CDR2 FQGNSA. In DNA, the CDR3 is TGTGCCAGCAGCTCCACAGGGAGCTCTGGAAACACCATATATTTT. Its translation is CASSSTGSSGNTIYF. Combining the CDR3 with reference TRBV7-2 and TRBJ1-3 gives the whole variable domain GAGVSQSPSNKVTEKGKDVELRCDPISGHTALYWYRQSLGQGLEFLIYFQGNSAPDKSGLPSDRFSAERTGGSVSTLTIQRTQQEDSAVYLCASSSTGSSGNTIYFGEGSWLTVV.

This clonotype has a count of ten or more. This sequence joins TRBV7-9 and TRBJ2-5; D is undetermined. Germline CDR1 SEHNR, CDR2 FQNEAQ (reference sequence). The CDR3 consists of 15 residues. The V end was cut by 4 bases, the J end by 1 base, with 13 bases between. In DNA form, the CDR3 reads TGTGCCAGCAGCTCATCAGCAGGTATCCAAGAGACCCAGTACTTC. Its protein product is CASSSSAGIQETQYF.

This clonotype was detected a few times. The chain couples TRBV27 to TRBJ2-6, with D unresolved. The CDR3 runs 16 residues. V was pared by 2 bases and J by 0 bases, with 8 bases between. CDR1 is MNHEY and CDR2 is SMNVEV in the germline V gene (reference sequence). DNA for the CDR3: TGTGCCAGCAGTTTAAGGGAATACTCTGGGGCCAACGTCCTGACTTTC. Amino acids: CASSLREYSGANVLTF.

This clonotype was seen ten or more times. The rearrangement uses TRBV2 and TRBJ2-5, with TRBD2 identical over 9 bases. There are 17 residues in the CDR3. With V trimmed by 4 bases and J by 2 bases, 11 bases remained unmatched. Germline V gene data show CDR1 as SNHLY and CDR2 as FYNNEI. Here the CDR3 DNA reads TGTGCCAGCAGTGGGGGAACAACTAGCGGGCCACAAGAGACCCAGTACTTC. Its protein product is CASSGGTTSGPQETQYF.

This clonotype was detected only a few times. The genes are TRBV6-6 and TRBJ2-7; the D is unclear. Trimming removed 6 bases at V and 6 bases at J, with 12 bases between. The CDR3 extends over 12 amino acids. The germline CDR1 and CDR2 sequences are MNHNY and SVGAGI (reference sequence). CDR3 DNA sequence: TGTGCCAGCAGCCCCTCAGGTCTCGAGCAGTACGTC. Translated: CASSPSGLEQYV.

This clonotype showed up many times. This sequence joins TRBV7-6 and TRBJ1-5, with a possible D match to TRBD1 (6 bases). The CDR3 spans 17 residues. The germline CDR1 and CDR2 sequences are SGHVS and FNYEAQ. The ends were cut back, 7 bases at V and 0 bases at J, with 19 bases in the middle. This chain's CDR3 is CASTPGGGRYSNQPQHF. Written as DNA, the CDR3 is TGTGCCAGCACCCCCGGGGGGGGCCGTTATAGCAATCAGCCCCAGCATTTT.

This clonotype has only a few counts. The gene calls are TRBV18 and TRBJ1-2; the D is unclear. Trimming left V 3 bases short and J 9 bases short, with 14 bases between. Germline loops: CDR1 KGHSH, CDR2 LQKENI. The CDR3 is 13 residues long. The CDR3 nucleotides read TGTGCCAGCTCACCGGACGGACTATCAAGCTACACCTTC. Translation gives CASSPDGLSSYTF. Together with reference TRBV18 and TRBJ1-2, the CDR3 gives the full variable domain: NAGVMQNPRHLVRRRGQEARLRCSPMKGHSHVYWYRQLPEEGLKFMVYLQKENIIDESGMPKERFSAEFPKEGPSILRIQQVVRGDSAAYFCASSPDGLSSYTFGSGTRLTVV.

This chain uses TRBV7-9 with TRBJ2-5, with 9 bases matching TRBD2. J was trimmed by 1 base and V by 4 bases; bases with no gene match: 10. Germline assignment: CDR1 SEHNR and CDR2 FQNEAQ (reference sequence). There are 17 residues in the CDR3. The CDR3 protein is CASSSGVAGVGQETQYF. The CDR3 region has the DNA TGTGCCAGCAGCTCCGGGGTAGCGGGAGTGGGCCAAGAGACCCAGTACTTC.

The chain is built from TRBV2 and TRBJ2-1, with 12 bases identical to TRBD2. After removal of 4 bases from V and 4 bases from J, the junction contained 5 bases not matched to a gene. Germline V CDR1 and CDR2: SNHLY, FYNNEI. The CDR3 runs to 16 residues. The CDR3, as DNA: TGTGCCAGCAGTGCCCGCCTAGCGGGAGGGTACAATGAGCAGTTCTTC. As protein: CASSARLAGGYNEQFF.

This clonotype was recorded at least ten times. The rearrangement links TRBV12-3 or TRBV12-4 to TRBJ1-1; 9 bases map to TRBD1. The V segment lost 6 bases and the J segment 4 bases; nucleotides outside the gene matches: 12. The CDR3 contains 16 residues. The CDR3 here is CASSTGGTVIGTEAFF. As DNA, the CDR3 is TGTGCCAGCAGCACAGGGGGCACAGTAATTGGCACTGAAGCTTTCTTT.

V gene TRBV14 combines with J gene TRBJ2-1; D is possibly TRBD1 or TRBD2 (5 bases each). Trimming removed 6 bases from V and 0 bases from J, with 12 bases in between. The germline V gene has CDR1 SGHDN and CDR2 FVKESK. The CDR3 runs 15 residues. Here the CDR3 reads CASRPGAGSYNEQFF. CDR3 bases: TGTGCCAGCAGGCCCGGGGCCGGCTCCTACAATGAGCAGTTCTTC.

Comments on this clonotype: Mismatch with germline at one junction end may stem from a read error. The rearrangement joins TRBV11-2 to TRBJ2-1, with 8 bases aligning to TRBD1. The CDR3 length is 12 residues. Germline CDR1 is SGHAT and CDR2 is FQNNGV. Written as DNA, the CDR3 is TGTGCCAGCAGCTCGGGACAGGACGAGCGGTTCTTC. Protein sequence: CASSSGQDERFF.

By share, this clonotype ranks as medium-sized. V gene TRBV4-3 combines with J gene TRBJ2-1; possible D gene TRBD1, 6 bases. V lost 3 bases and J lost 7, with 19 bases in between. CDR1 and CDR2 (germline): LGHNA, YSLEER. CDR3 length equals 16 residues. The CDR3 region is CASSHTQGISRNEQFF. CDR3 nucleotide sequence: TGCGCCAGCAGCCACACCCAGGGGATTTCGCGGAATGAGCAGTTCTTC.

This clonotype was counted a few times. The chain is built from TRBV20-1 and TRBJ2-1; TRBD2 matches at 8 bases. The V segment lost 6 bases and the J segment 1 base; nucleotides outside the gene matches: 11. Germline V lookup: CDR1 DFQATT, CDR2 SNEGSKA (reference sequence). This CDR3 region has 16 residues. The DNA of the CDR3 is TGCAGTGCACTTTGGGGCGGGAGGAGTTCCTACAATGAGCAGTTCTTC. Protein: CSALWGGRSSYNEQFF.

CDR3 sequence (DNA): TGTGCCAGCAGTTCCCCGGGACAGGGACGGGCCGAGCAGTACTTC. Protein: CASSSPGQGRAEQYF. The chain recombines TRBV28 with TRBJ2-7, with 9 bases aligning to TRBD1. The V and J ends lost 4 bases and 6 bases, in that order; junction bases with no gene match: 10. CDR1 MDHEN and CDR2 SYDVKM come from the germline V gene. The CDR3 contains 15 residues. Filled out from reference TRBV28 and TRBJ2-7, the complete variable domain reads DVKVTQSSRYLVKRTGEKVFLECVQDMDHENMFWYRQDPGLGLRLIYFSYDVKMKEKGDIPEGYSVSREKKERFSLILESASTNQTSMYLCASSSPGQGRAEQYFGPGTRLTVT.

This clonotype was detected only a few times. The V gene is TRBV7-9, the J gene TRBJ2-5; 7 bases line up with TRBD2. This CDR3 region has 15 residues. Germline V CDR1 and CDR2: SEHNR, FQNEAQ (reference sequence). V dropped 5 bases and J dropped 4; count of bases not matched to a gene: 10. CDR3 bases: TGTGCCAGCAGCCTCCCGGAGGGGAGGGTAGAGACCCAGTACTTC. Residues: CASSLPEGRVETQYF. The variable domain in full, with the rest retrieved from reference TRBV7-9 and TRBJ2-5, is DTGVSQNPRHKITKRGQNVTFRCDPISEHNRLYWYRQTLGQGPEFLTYFQNEAQLEKSRLLSDRFSAERPKGSFSTLEIQRTEQGDSAMYLCASSLPEGRVETQYFGPGTRLLVL.

This clonotype was observed a handful of times. The chain combines TRBV18 with TRBJ2-1; no clear D gene. There are 11 residues in the CDR3. Deletions cut 3 bases from V and 6 bases from J, with 3 bases between. Germline assignment: CDR1 KGHSH and CDR2 LQKENI. CDR3 bases: TGTGCCAGCTCACCTGCCAATGAGCAGTTCTTC. Amino acid sequence: CASSPANEQFF.